Described below is a single TCR beta chain sequence and its context. The antigen remains unidentified. This entry belongs to a study of CXCR3-negative and CXCR3-positive naive CD8 T cells. The CDR3 loop spans 14 amino acids. The germline gives CDR1 MGHDK, CDR2 SYGVNS. Study results and limitations: The study found CXCR3 expression partially decreased after cryopreservation and ran most assays on fresh PBMCs. A higher hydrophobicity marked the TRB CDR3s of CXCR3-positive naive cells versus CXCR3-negative naive cells. Both naive subsets, CXCR3-negative and CXCR3-positive, displayed similar TRBV-TRBJ usage, unlike memory cells. TCR interaction strength was inferred from TRB CDR3 physicochemistry, as CD5 matched across naive subsets.

Via 5' RACE with UMI labels, TRB cDNA libraries were prepared. TCRdb processed the 5' RACE reads again and assigns one entry to each CDR3 protein, with no DNA. Recorded here are about 45,000 distinct CDR3 sequences; the top ten clones represent roughly 2.3%. The sequence came from a human donor in good health. Some clones in this sample may be carry-over from other donors' samples. The chain has TRBV25-1 and TRBJ1-2; TCRdb picks TRBD1, but there is no DNA to check that call. Sequenced material: naive CXCR3- CD8+ T cells from blood. Specified subset: CD45RO-CCR7+CD27+CD95- naive CD8+ T cells lacking CXCR3 (TNR3-). CDR3 loop: CASSRGTPEHGYTF.